These 10 T cell receptor beta chains originate from one sample sequenced in a study of shared clonotypes between healthy human individuals. Some clones are missing from TCRdb's copy, which holds only in-frame ones; the method was immunoSEQ multiplex PCR. The table lists fewer than 850,000 clones, less than 95% of them singletons. Sample: memory CD8+ T cells from PBMCs. Subset indicated: CD45RO+ cells pooled with CCR7-negative TemRA cells. The receptors shown here come from a young man in good health. Some clones in this sample may be carry-over from other donors' samples.

The chain has TRBV7-8 and TRBJ1-5, with D unresolved. Between the trimmed V and J ends, which lost 4 bases and 2 bases, there was a span of 12 bases. The germline gives CDR1 SGHVS, CDR2 FQNEAQ. The CDR3 has 15 residues. CDR3 bases: TGTGCCAGCAGCTATGACAATCGGCGCAATCAGCCCCAGCATTTT. Its protein is CASSYDNRRNQPQHF.

The chain couples TRBV7-9 to TRBJ1-5; D gene uncertain. With 4 bases removed from V and 0 bases from J, the gap between germline ends came to 10 bases. The CDR3 extends over 15 amino acids. Germline CDR1 SEHNR, CDR2 FQNEAQ (reference sequence). DNA for the CDR3: TGTGCCAGCAGCTCCGGACCTTATAGCAATCAGCCCCAGCATTTT. Residues: CASSSGPYSNQPQHF.

The J gene is TRBJ2-7, the V gene TRBV28; D gene unclear. CDR1 MDHEN and CDR2 SYDVKM come from the germline V gene. This CDR3 is built from 17 residues. The V and J ends lost 6 bases and 0 bases respectively, with 21 bases between them. CDR3 DNA sequence: TGTGCCAGCAGCCCACCCCCCTGGACGGAGAGCTCCTACGAGCAGTACTTC. Amino acids: CASSPPPWTESSYEQYF.

This chain uses TRBV11-1 with TRBJ2-7; 10 nucleotides match TRBD2. The CDR3 runs to 17 residues. CDR1 SGHAT and CDR2 FQDESV come from the germline V gene (reference sequence). V trimming: 4 bases; J trimming: 2 bases; junction bases outside the gene matches: 11. In DNA, the CDR3 is TGTGCCAGCAGCTCCACCCTAACTAGCGGGATAACCTACGAGCAGTACTTC. It encodes CASSSTLTSGITYEQYF.

The chain uses TRBV27 and TRBJ2-1; weak D call: TRBD1 (6 bases). The CDR3 has 14 residues. V was clipped by 5 bases and J by 3 bases, with 11 bases between them. Germline loops: CDR1 MNHEY, CDR2 SMNVEV (reference sequence). DNA of the CDR3: TGTGCCAGCAGTACAGGGTGGGGCTACAATGAGCAGTTCTTC. Protein product: CASSTGWGYNEQFF.

In this sample, this clone turned up once. The chain employs TRBV9 and TRBJ2-7; D is ambiguous. This CDR3 has 13 amino acids. CDR1 and CDR2 from the germline V gene are SGDLS and YYNGEE. The V end was cut by 1 base, the J end by 4 bases, with 9 bases between. The chain's CDR3 is CASSVYPEYEQYF. The CDR3 region has the DNA TGTGCCAGCAGCGTATATCCCGAATACGAGCAGTACTTC.

The chain employs TRBV7-2 and TRBJ2-1; 7 positions match TRBD2. This CDR3 spans 15 amino acids. The ends lost 5 bases at V and 2 bases at J; junction bases unmatched: 6. Germline V lookup: CDR1 SGHTA, CDR2 FQGNSA. The CDR3 loop reads CASSTPSGPYNEQFF. The CDR3 DNA sequence: TGTGCCAGCAGCACACCTAGCGGTCCCTACAATGAGCAGTTCTTC. The full variable domain, its missing parts supplied by reference TRBV7-2 and TRBJ2-1, is GAGVSQSPSNKVTEKGKDVELRCDPISGHTALYWYRQSLGQGLEFLIYFQGNSAPDKSGLPSDRFSAERTGGSVSTLTIQRTQQEDSAVYLCASSTPSGPYNEQFFGPGTRLTVL.

V gene TRBV13 combines with J gene TRBJ2-1; D assignment may be TRBD1 or TRBD2 (6 bases each). V was shortened by 7 bases and J by 4 bases, with 20 bases between the two germline ends. Germline V gene sequence: CDR1 PRHDT, CDR2 FYEKMQ (reference sequence). The length of the CDR3 is 16 residues. The CDR3 sequence is CASTGGGLIRYNEQFF. CDR3 DNA sequence: TGTGCCAGCACCGGAGGGGGGCTAATCCGGTACAATGAGCAGTTCTTC.

The genes are TRBV27 and TRBJ1-2; 7 bases align to TRBD1. The ends lost 4 bases at V and 6 bases at J; junction bases unmatched: 8. The CDR3 covers 14 residues. The germline V gene encodes CDR1 MNHEY and CDR2 SMNVEV (reference sequence). CDR3 coding DNA: TGTGCCAGCAGTTGGGGAGGGACAGTCAATGGCTACACCTTC. Translated: CASSWGGTVNGYTF.

This clone was recorded once. V gene TRBV18 combines with J gene TRBJ2-5; D is perhaps TRBD1 (6 bases). The ends were cut back, 10 bases at V and 2 bases at J, with 17 bases in the middle. This CDR3 has 14 residues. The germline gives CDR1 KGHSH, CDR2 LQKENI. The CDR3 loop reads CATRMKGVQETQYF. The CDR3 DNA reads as TGTGCCACCAGGATGAAGGGGGTTCAAGAGACCCAGTACTTC.